A single sample is the source of the 27 T cell receptor beta chains below, sequenced in a study of response to subunit inactivated influenza vaccine. TCRdb ran MiXCR on the RT-PCR reads and lists one entry per CDR3 protein. The sample consists of approximately 530,000 distinct CDR3 sequences, more than 7% of them appearing once. This specimen was PBMCs from blood, taken around 25 months after vaccination. The origin of the receptors is a man aged 45 to 70 who received an inactivated influenza vaccine.

In its sample, this clonotype was seen a few times. This chain connects TRBV5-5 to TRBJ2-5; no clear D gene. Germline V gene data show CDR1 as SGHKS and CDR2 as YYEKEE (reference sequence). V lost 6 bases and J lost 2, with 14 bases in between. This CDR3 has 14 residues. The CDR3 DNA sequence: TGTGCCAGCAAACCCGGCGGCATGCAAGAGACCCAGTACTTC. Translation gives CASKPGGMQETQYF.

Of note for this clonotype: Since a much larger clone is just one base distant, this may be a read error. V is TRBV10-3 and J is TRBJ1-5; TRBD1 matches 7 bases. Germline V gene data show CDR1 as ENHRY and CDR2 as SYGVKD. The CDR3 contains 15 residues. The V segment lost 8 bases and the J segment 2 bases; nucleotides outside the gene matches: 9. The CDR3 region is CAIGVRGVGNQPQHF. The CDR3 region has the DNA TGTGCCATCGGGGTCAGGGGGGTCGGCAATCAGCCCCAGCATTTT.

The sample holds many counts of this clonotype. The chain employs TRBV15 and TRBJ1-5, with D tentatively TRBD1 (5 bases). Trimming cost V 5 bases and J 7 bases, with 12 bases left between them. CDR3 size: 13 residues. In germline, CDR1 is LNHNV, CDR2 YYDKDF (reference sequence). The CDR3 protein is CATSGAWDQPQHF. In nucleotides, the CDR3 is TGTGCCACCAGCGGAGCCTGGGACCAGCCCCAGCATTTT.

This clonotype was seen ten or more times. The chain has TRBV7-8 and TRBJ1-5; D is uncertain. CDR1 is SGHVS and CDR2 is FQNEAQ in the germline V gene. This CDR3 is 14 amino acids long. V shed 2 bases and J shed 1 base, with 6 bases lying between them. In DNA form, the CDR3 reads TGTGCCAGCAGCTTACGGCACAGCAATCAGCCCCAGCATTTT. It encodes CASSLRHSNQPQHF.

The table lists this clonotype with many counts. The chain couples TRBV27 to TRBJ2-3, with D hard to call. There are 13 residues in the CDR3. Germline loops: CDR1 MNHEY, CDR2 SMNVEV (reference sequence). Trimming pared 5 bases from V and 2 bases from J, leaving 8 bases between. The CDR3 sequence: CASSPGHTDTQYF. The CDR3 DNA reads TGTGCCAGCAGTCCCGGCCACACAGATACGCAGTATTTT.

The rearrangement uses TRBV11-2 and TRBJ2-5; TRBD1 is a possible D gene (6 bases). V gave up 1 base and J gave up 1 base, with 7 bases separating them. This CDR3 has 14 amino acids. Germline V lookup: CDR1 SGHAT, CDR2 FQNNGV. The CDR3 region has the DNA TGTGCCAGCAGCTTAGTACAGGGCCAAGAGACCCAGTACTTC. It specifies CASSLVQGQETQYF.

This clonotype has ten or more counts. The chain has TRBV15 and TRBJ2-2; the D is unclear. The CDR3 is made up of 13 amino acids. From germline, CDR1 is LNHNV and CDR2 YYDKDF (reference sequence). V lost 1 base to trimming and J lost 3 bases, with 3 bases between them. Written as DNA, the CDR3 is TGTGCCACCAGCAGAGGAGACACCGGGGAGCTGTTTTTT. It codes for CATSRGDTGELFF.

The chain links TRBV5-1 to TRBJ2-7; D may be TRBD1 (7 bases). V lost 4 bases and J lost 4, with 18 bases in between. The CDR3 extends over 15 amino acids. Germline V gene lookup returns CDR1 SGHRS and CDR2 YFSETQ. The CDR3 nucleotides are TGCGCCAGCAGCGTCGGGGGACAGTCAATATACGAGCAGTACTTC. Its translation is CASSVGGQSIYEQYF. The full variable domain, in which reference TRBV5-1 and TRBJ2-7 provide the parts outside the CDR3, is KAGVTQTPRYLIKTRGQQVTLSCSPISGHRSVSWYQQTPGQGLQFLFEYFSETQRNKGNFPGRFSGRQFSNSRSEMNVSTLELGDSALYLCASSVGGQSIYEQYFGPGTRLTVT.

For the CDR3, the DNA is TGCGCCAGCAGCCGAAACCAGGGTTCTGGAAACACCATATATTTT. Protein: CASSRNQGSGNTIYF. The chain joins TRBV4-3 to TRBJ1-3; possibly TRBD1 for D (5 bases). Trimming took 4 bases from V and 1 from J, leaving 11 bases between them. This CDR3 comprises 15 residues. Germline loops: CDR1 LGHNA, CDR2 YSLEER.

This clonotype was seen a handful of times. The chain recombines TRBV24-1 with TRBJ2-2, with TRBD1 matching over 7 bases. V lost 4 bases, J lost 3 bases, and 13 bases stayed unmatched. The germline gives CDR1 KGHDR, CDR2 SFDVKD. The CDR3 covers 18 residues. The CDR3 reads CATSDLPGQPRYTGELFF. DNA of the CDR3: TGTGCCACCAGTGACCTTCCGGGACAGCCTCGTTACACCGGGGAGCTGTTTTTT.

The V gene is TRBV7-2, the J gene TRBJ1-4; 10 nucleotides agree with TRBD1. With V trimmed by 4 bases and J by 8 bases, 10 bases remained unmatched. The length of the CDR3 is 16 residues. The germline CDR1 and CDR2 sequences are SGHTA and FQGNSA. The CDR3 nucleotides read TGTGCCAGCAGCTCCCAAGGGGACAGGGGTGACGAAAAACTGTTTTTT. Translated, it gives CASSSQGDRGDEKLFF.

The rearrangement joins TRBV25-1 to TRBJ2-2; D remains ambiguous. Deletions cut 2 bases from V and 0 bases from J, with 4 bases between. In germline, CDR1 is MGHDK, CDR2 SYGVNS. CDR3 length: 14 amino acids. The CDR3 sequence is CASSEASNTGELFF. CDR3 nucleotide sequence: TGTGCCAGCAGTGAAGCGTCGAACACCGGGGAGCTGTTTTTT.

This clonotype has a count of ten or more. CDR3 residues: CASSVGVTGELFF. Here the CDR3 DNA reads TGTGCCAGCAGCGTAGGAGTGACCGGGGAGCTGTTTTTT. The chain links TRBV11-2 to TRBJ2-2; D is unclear. The germline V and J ends were trimmed by 5 bases and 5 bases, with 9 bases remaining between them. Germline CDR1 reads SGHAT; CDR2 reads FQNNGV. This CDR3 is 13 amino acids long.

In its sample, this clonotype was seen many times. The rearrangement links TRBV24-1 to TRBJ1-1; 8 positions match TRBD1. The CDR3 has 13 residues. The V and J ends lost 10 bases and 4 bases, in that order; junction bases with no gene match: 7. Germline lookup yields CDR1 KGHDR and CDR2 SFDVKD. The CDR3 loop is CATSTGGGTEAFF. The CDR3, as DNA: TGTGCCACAAGTACAGGGGGGGGCACTGAAGCTTTCTTT.

This chain links TRBV12-3 or TRBV12-4 with TRBJ2-5, with D tentatively TRBD2 (5 bases). This CDR3 is 15 amino acids long. V was clipped by 3 bases and J by 2 bases, with 13 bases between them. Here the CDR3 DNA reads TGTGCCAGCAGTTTCTCCAGCGGCAAGCAAGAGACCCAGTACTTC. Protein sequence: CASSFSSGKQETQYF.

This clonotype was detected a few times. The chain combines TRBV20-1 with TRBJ2-5; 7 nucleotides line up with TRBD1. Germline-derived CDR1 and CDR2 are DFQATT and SNEGSKA (reference sequence). J was trimmed by 2 bases and V by 8 bases; bases with no gene match: 2. The CDR3 runs 11 residues. CDR3 DNA sequence: TGCAGTCGGGACAGACAAGAGACCCAGTACTTC. Its protein is CSRDRQETQYF.

This clonotype was observed a handful of times. The chain links TRBV10-3 to TRBJ2-3; D not certain. Per germline, CDR1 ENHRY and CDR2 SYGVKD. Trimming pared 4 bases from V and 0 bases from J, leaving 11 bases between. The CDR3 extends over 15 amino acids. CDR3 region: CAISGNAASTDTQYF. The CDR3 coding sequence is TGTGCCATCAGTGGGAACGCAGCAAGCACAGATACGCAGTATTTT.

The chain joins TRBV4-3 to TRBJ1-5; a possible D gene is TRBD1 (6 bases). Germline lookup yields CDR1 LGHNA and CDR2 YSLEER. V lost 0 bases to trimming and J lost 5 bases, with 11 bases between them. The CDR3 sequence is 15 residues long. As DNA, the CDR3 is TGCGCCAGCAGCCAAGATACAGGGTGGGATCAGCCCCAGCATTTT. Translating gives CASSQDTGWDQPQHF.

The table lists this clonotype with a few counts. The CDR3: CASSLPNGETQYF. The CDR3 region has the DNA TGTGCCAGCAGCCTTCCGAATGGGGAGACCCAGTACTTC. This chain joins TRBV7-9 and TRBJ2-5, with no clear D. The CDR3 sequence is 13 residues long. Per the germline V gene, CDR1 is SEHNR and CDR2 is FQNEAQ (reference sequence). V gave up 5 bases and J gave up 5 bases, with 12 bases separating them.

This clonotype was recorded many times. The CDR3 loop is CASSQERDVRNYGYTF. The CDR3 DNA reads as TGCGCCAGCAGCCAAGAACGGGACGTAAGGAACTATGGCTACACCTTC. The chain combines TRBV4-3 with TRBJ1-2, with D perhaps TRBD1 (5 bases). Germline CDR1 reads LGHNA; CDR2 reads YSLEER. This CDR3 has 16 amino acids. Deletions cut 0 bases from V and 2 bases from J, with 13 bases between.

V is TRBV3-1 and J is TRBJ2-5; TRBD2 aligns across 7 bases. CDR3 length: 14 residues. J lost 4 bases, V lost 2 bases, and 4 bases had no gene match. Germline V CDR1 and CDR2: LGHDT, YNNKEL (reference sequence). CDR3 coding DNA: TGTGCCAGCAGCCAACCGGGGGGACGAGAGACCCAGTACTTC. Translating gives CASSQPGGRETQYF.

This clonotype occurred many times. CDR3 region: CSGQLAGFDADTQYF. For the CDR3, the DNA is TGCAGTGGGCAACTAGCGGGATTTGACGCAGATACGCAGTATTTT. This sequence joins TRBV20-1 and TRBJ2-3, with 10 nucleotides matching TRBD2. The CDR3 has 15 residues. J was trimmed by 4 bases and V by 7 bases; bases with no gene match: 11. Germline V gene lookup returns CDR1 DFQATT and CDR2 SNEGSKA (reference sequence).

The table lists this clonotype with a few counts. V and J are TRBV7-8 and TRBJ2-7, with unresolved D. CDR1 and CDR2 from the germline V gene are SGHVS and FQNEAQ. This CDR3 contains 14 residues. V lost 4 bases and J 3 bases, leaving 13 bases between the germline ends. CDR3 sequence: CASSSLGRLYEQYF. CDR3 coding DNA: TGTGCCAGCAGCTCGCTAGGACGGCTCTACGAGCAGTACTTC. The full variable domain, in which reference TRBV7-8 and TRBJ2-7 provide the parts outside the CDR3, is GAGVSQSPRYKVAKRGQDVALRCDPISGHVSLFWYQQALGQGPEFLTYFQNEAQLDKSGLPSDRFFAERPEGSVSTLKIQRTQQEDSAVYLCASSSLGRLYEQYFGPGTRLTVT.

This clonotype was seen only a few times. V and J are TRBV7-9 and TRBJ2-7; D gene unclear. This CDR3 has 12 amino acids. Trimming cost V 5 bases and J 4 bases, with 9 bases left between them. Looked up from germline, CDR1 is SEHNR and CDR2 is FQNEAQ (reference sequence). The CDR3 protein is CASSATGYEQYF. CDR3 DNA sequence: TGTGCCAGCAGCGCAACTGGGTACGAGCAGTACTTC. Supplemented by reference TRBV7-9 and TRBJ2-7, the full variable domain reads DTGVSQNPRHKITKRGQNVTFRCDPISEHNRLYWYRQTLGQGPEFLTYFQNEAQLEKSRLLSDRFSAERPKGSFSTLEIQRTEQGDSAMYLCASSATGYEQYFGPGTRLTVT.

The J gene is TRBJ1-2, the V gene TRBV6-2 or TRBV6-3, with D perhaps TRBD1 (6 bases). The CDR3 has 13 amino acids. With 7 bases removed from V and 7 bases from J, the gap between germline ends came to 16 bases. Germline values: CDR1 MNHEY, CDR2 SVGEGT. In DNA form, the CDR3 reads TGTGCCAGCACCAGAGGCCTCAGGGGTGGCTACACCTTC. This gives the protein CASTRGLRGGYTF.

Many counts were recorded for this clonotype. This chain connects TRBV7-2 to TRBJ2-1, with D perhaps matching TRBD2 (6 bases). CDR1 SGHTA and CDR2 FQGNSA come from the germline V gene. This CDR3 has 15 amino acids. Trimming removed 4 bases from V and 1 base from J, with 11 bases in between. The CDR3 reads CASSSLGGSYNEQFF. For the CDR3, the DNA is TGTGCCAGCAGCTCTCTGGGGGGATCCTACAATGAGCAGTTCTTC.

This clonotype showed up many times. V gene TRBV29-1 combines with J gene TRBJ2-3, with D possibly being TRBD1 or TRBD2 (5 bases each). Looked up from germline, CDR1 is SQVTM and CDR2 is ANQGSEA. The V end was cut by 7 bases, the J end by 4 bases, with 18 bases between. This CDR3 region has 14 residues. CDR3 DNA sequence: TGCAGCGCCCTGCCACAGCAGGGACCAGATACGCAGTATTTT. It specifies CSALPQQGPDTQYF.